A selection of T cell receptor beta chains follows, all from one sample in a study of cytomegalovirus exposure and HLA in healthy donors. Sequencing was performed with immunoSEQ multiplex PCR; in TCRdb, only in-frame clones are kept and a portion is missing. Of tens of thousands of clones listed, approximately 82% were seen once; the top ten hold approximately 2.9%. Sequenced input: PBMCs. Receptors originate from a man in his fifties in good health and CMV-seronegative. Each CDR3 is given with its conserved first and last residue. The D gene is left open where the match is weak. Where a row states a size, it is once, few, many or the class of an expanded clone; other rows omit it.

size	V	J	D	CDR3	DNA
-	TRBV5-6	TRBJ1-5	-	CASSLTRAYNQPQHF	TGTGCCAGCAGCTTGACCAGGGCCTACAATCAGCCCCAGCATTTT
-	TRBV7-2	TRBJ1-1	-	CASSRWSDTEAFF	TGTGCCAGCAGCCGGTGGTCGGACACTGAAGCTTTCTTT
once	TRBV13	TRBJ2-5	TRBD2	CASSRGLAGGGETQYF	TGTGCCAGCAGCCGAGGACTAGCGGGGGGTGGAGAGACCCAGTACTTC
-	TRBV27	TRBJ1-2	-	CASSQGRGGNYGYTF	TGTGCCAGCAGCCAAGGACGGGGGGGCAACTATGGCTACACCTTC
-	TRBV6-1	TRBJ1-2	-	CASSEVGRGYTF	TGTGCCAGCAGTGAAGTTGGCAGAGGCTACACCTTC
-	TRBV14	TRBJ2-3	-	CASSQGGTLNTQYF	TGTGCCAGCAGCCAAGGCGGTACCTTGAATACGCAGTATTTT
-	TRBV28	TRBJ1-1	-	CASSLWSGGRAFF	TGTGCCAGCAGTTTATGGAGCGGGGGGCGGGCTTTCTTT
-	TRBV6-5	TRBJ2-7	-	CASSYSGAYEQYF	TGTGCCAGCAGTTACTCAGGAGCCTACGAGCAGTACTTC
once	TRBV28	TRBJ1-5	-	CASIPSRGGRYQPQHF	TGTGCCAGCATCCCCTCCCGCGGGGGGCGGTATCAGCCCCAGCATTTT
-	TRBV7-9	TRBJ2-3	TRBD2	CASSLPTSGGDTQYF	TGTGCCAGCAGCTTACCGACTAGCGGGGGGGATACGCAGTATTTT
few	TRBV4-1	TRBJ2-7	-	CASSQDAGRFEQYF	TGCGCCAGCAGCCAAGACGCAGGTCGTTTCGAGCAGTACTTC
-	TRBV28	TRBJ1-2	TRBD1	CASRPGQSLYGYTF	TGTGCCAGCAGACCGGGACAGTCCCTCTATGGCTACACCTTC
-	TRBV4-2	TRBJ1-3	-	CASSQDLTGTLNTIYF	TGTGCCAGCAGCCAAGATCTGACAGGTACTCTCAACACCATATATTTT
once	TRBV5-4	TRBJ2-3	-	CASSVDSRTDTQYF	TGTGCCAGCAGCGTGGACTCTCGCACAGATACGCAGTATTTT
few	TRBV2	TRBJ1-1	-	CASSGNSRAFF	TGTGCCAGCAGTGGTAACAGCCGGGCTTTCTTT
-	TRBV19	TRBJ1-3	-	CASRGPGGNTIYF	TGTGCCAGTAGGGGGCCTGGTGGAAACACCATATATTTT
-	TRBV5-1	TRBJ2-7	TRBD1	CASTVEGRTGVAYEQYF	TGCGCCAGCACCGTAGAGGGTAGGACAGGGGTCGCCTACGAGCAGTACTTC
few	TRBV11-3	TRBJ2-2	TRBD1	CASSSAGGNTGELFF	TGTGCCAGCAGCTCGGCAGGGGGCAACACCGGGGAGCTGTTTTTT
-	TRBV5-1	TRBJ1-1	-	CASSSQMNTEAFF	TGCGCCAGCAGCTCACAGATGAACACTGAAGCTTTCTTT
-	TRBV7-9	TRBJ2-3	TRBD2	CASSEPGLAGGQSTDTQYF	TGTGCCAGCAGCGAGCCGGGACTAGCGGGGGGCCAAAGCACAGATACGCAGTATTTT
-	TRBV4-1	TRBJ1-4	-	CASSGHDGTNEKLFF	TGCGCCAGCAGCGGACACGACGGCACTAATGAAAAACTGTTTTTT
-	TRBV5-8	TRBJ1-2	TRBD1	CASSAVGQGRYGYTF	TGTGCCAGCAGCGCGGTAGGACAGGGACGCTATGGCTACACCTTC
-	TRBV5-1	TRBJ1-2	-	CASRVLAGEGGYTF	TGCGCCAGCAGGGTCTTGGCAGGGGAAGGTGGCTACACCTTC
few	TRBV7-9	TRBJ1-1	-	CATSTGGTEAFF	TGTGCCACTTCAACGGGGGGGACTGAAGCTTTCTTT
-	TRBV14	TRBJ2-3	TRBD2	CASSQRLLAGTDTQYF	TGTGCCAGCAGCCAAAGGTTACTAGCGGGCACAGATACGCAGTATTTT
-	TRBV7-2	TRBJ2-2	TRBD2	CASSPFRGGSPGELFF	TGTGCCAGCAGCCCCTTCCGGGGGGGCAGTCCCGGGGAGCTGTTTTTT
-	TRBV19	TRBJ2-7	TRBD2	CASSLASGAHYEQYF	TGTGCCAGTAGTCTCGCTAGCGGGGCACACTACGAGCAGTACTTC
once	TRBV5-6	TRBJ1-1	-	CASSLLVFGTEAFF	TGTGCCAGCAGCTTGTTAGTCTTTGGCACTGAAGCTTTCTTT
-	TRBV5-6	TRBJ1-6	-	CASSLDNRRYSDNSPLHF	TGTGCCAGCAGCTTGGATAACAGGCGATACTCCGATAATTCACCCCTCCACTTT
-	TRBV11-1	TRBJ1-4	TRBD1	CASSSGGGTNEKLFF	TGTGCCAGCAGCTCCGGAGGGGGCACTAATGAAAAACTGTTTTTT
-	TRBV5-1	TRBJ1-2	TRBD1	CASSLVMNRGVVTNYGYTF	TGCGCCAGCAGCTTGGTAATGAACAGGGGCGTTGTAACTAACTATGGCTACACCTTC
-	TRBV7-2	TRBJ2-3	TRBD2	CASSLDLSGGRRDTQYF	TGTGCCAGCAGCTTAGACCTTAGCGGGGGCCGCCGAGATACGCAGTATTTT
-	TRBV19	TRBJ2-1	-	CASSIRRGWYNEQFF	TGTGCCAGTAGTATACGGAGGGGTTGGTACAATGAGCAGTTCTTC
-	TRBV7-6	TRBJ2-7	TRBD1	CASSSRTGSYEQYF	TGTGCCAGCAGCTCACGGACAGGAAGCTACGAGCAGTACTTC
-	TRBV13	TRBJ2-3	TRBD2	CASSLGGTSGFSSTDTQYF	TGTGCCAGCAGCTTAGGAGGGACTAGCGGGTTTTCCAGCACAGATACGCAGTATTTT
-	TRBV6-5	TRBJ1-1	-	CASSSSAGRTEAFF	TGTGCCAGCAGTTCCTCTGCGGGTCGCACTGAAGCTTTCTTT
-	TRBV5-5	TRBJ2-7	-	CASSLALSYEQYF	TGTGCCAGCAGCTTGGCTCTATCCTACGAGCAGTACTTC
-	TRBV18	TRBJ1-5	-	CASSLTGSSNQPQHF	TGTGCCAGCTCACTAACAGGGTCAAGCAATCAGCCCCAGCATTTT
-	TRBV28	TRBJ1-3	-	CASSAPGQLMGDTIYF	TGTGCCAGCAGTGCGCCGGGACAATTGATGGGAGACACCATATATTTT
few	TRBV20-1	TRBJ2-3	-	CSAPLTDTQYF	TGCAGTGCTCCCCTCACAGATACGCAGTATTTT
-	TRBV11-2	TRBJ2-7	-	CASSYTRGRVDEQYF	TGTGCCAGCAGCTATACCAGGGGAAGAGTGGACGAGCAGTACTTC
-	TRBV7-9	TRBJ1-4	TRBD1	CASSPGQGNEKLFF	TGTGCCAGCAGCCCGGGACAGGGTAATGAAAAACTGTTTTTT
-	TRBV9	TRBJ1-6	TRBD1	CASSVVGTANSPLHF	TGTGCCAGCAGCGTAGTAGGGACAGCGAATTCACCCCTCCACTTT
few	TRBV15	TRBJ2-2	TRBD1	CATSRAGQGSVGELFF	TGTGCCACCAGCAGAGCGGGACAGGGTTCGGTCGGGGAGCTGTTTTTT
-	TRBV6-4	TRBJ1-1	-	CASSSQVNTEAFF	TGTGCCAGCAGTTCACAGGTGAACACTGAAGCTTTCTTT
once	TRBV5-6	TRBJ2-5	TRBD2	CASRSLAGGPQTQYF	TGTGCCAGCAGATCTCTAGCGGGGGGGCCCCAGACCCAGTACTTC
few	TRBV27	TRBJ1-6	TRBD1	CASSFDRGSPLHF	TGTGCCAGCAGTTTCGACAGGGGGTCACCCCTCCACTTT
-	TRBV7-2	TRBJ2-3	TRBD2	CASSLELAGGQTDTQYF	TGTGCCAGCAGCTTAGAACTAGCGGGGGGGCAAACAGATACGCAGTATTTT
-	TRBV5-5	TRBJ2-7	TRBD1	CASSSDRAEQYF	TGTGCCAGCAGCTCGGACAGGGCCGAGCAGTACTTC
-	TRBV9	TRBJ1-2	TRBD1	CASSPSILTGALYGYTF	TGTGCCAGCAGCCCCTCCATTCTGACAGGGGCCCTTTATGGCTACACCTTC
-	TRBV19	TRBJ1-4	-	CASSTYEKLFF	TGTGCCAGTAGTACCTATGAAAAACTGTTTTTT
-	TRBV7-2	TRBJ2-5	-	CASSTYRVQETQYF	TGTGCCAGCAGCACATACAGGGTGCAAGAGACCCAGTACTTC
-	TRBV30	TRBJ1-3	-	CAWRAPGGNTIYF	TGTGCCTGGAGAGCCCCAGGTGGAAACACCATATATTTT
-	TRBV7-9	TRBJ1-5	TRBD1	CASSLAGGNQPQHF	TGTGCCAGCAGCTTGGCAGGGGGAAATCAGCCCCAGCATTTT
once	TRBV5-1	TRBJ2-2	TRBD1	CASSWTGANTGELFF	TGCGCCAGCAGCTGGACAGGGGCGAACACCGGGGAGCTGTTTTTT
-	TRBV19	TRBJ2-6	-	CASTPGHSISGANVLTF	TGTGCCAGTACCCCTGGACACTCTATCTCTGGGGCCAACGTCCTGACTTTC
-	TRBV19	TRBJ1-2	-	CASSTSITQGFLHGYTF	TGTGCCAGTAGTACGTCAATAACACAGGGATTTTTACATGGCTACACCTTC
-	TRBV27	TRBJ2-7	TRBD2	CASSPGGVEQYF	TGTGCCAGCAGCCCCGGGGGGGTCGAGCAGTACTTC
-	TRBV28	TRBJ1-3	-	CASSLILPASGNTIYF	TGTGCCAGCAGTTTGATACTTCCTGCCTCTGGAAACACCATATATTTT
medium-sized	TRBV5-4	TRBJ2-5	-	CASSLRLDETQYF	TGTGCCAGCAGCTTGCGACTAGATGAGACCCAGTACTTC